This record looks at one TCR beta chain sequence and its context. This clone is a singleton in its sample. It has no known antigen specificity. One base away there is no much larger clone; base qualities are not given. Participants in the prospective study were enrolled through a virtual design, were aged about 18 to 100 years, and lived in fewer than 30 United States geographic areas. To assign participants to cohorts, the prospective study relied on clinical history that participants themselves reported in a screening survey and a study questionnaire. ImmuneRACE Cohort 3 recovered participants were defined by two consecutive negative NP/OP PCR tests, healthcare professional clearance, or symptom resolution. Each participant in the prospective study had whole blood, serum and a nasopharyngeal or oropharyngeal swab collected by mobile phlebotomists. Additional blood draws and questionnaires over an approximately 2-month period could optionally be provided by prospective study participants. Blood samples from the prospective study were shipped frozen or at room temperature prior to DNA extraction.

The source of the sample is a study of blood T cell repertoires in COVID-19 (dated by TCRdb to 2018 to 2021). Regarding the complete study: Samples covering the acute and convalescent phases of COVID-19 were provided by collaborators in the United States, Italy and Spain. The prospective study material was composed of cDNA or gDNA derived from T cells, B-cell-depleted T cells, or PBMCs. Subjects who had been exposed to COVID-19, were actively infected with it, or had recovered from it provided the deeply sampled blood TCRbeta repertoires that made up the dataset. The repertoires were released in a freely available public database intended as a resource for research on the immune response to SARS-CoV-2. Samples were obtained from the ongoing ImmuneRACE study (first 160 participants) and from over 1,000 subjects provided by 6 global collaborators. A de-identified subject ID, COVID-19 status, age in years and sex were almost always included in the sample metadata. HLA class I and class II types, where available, came from metadata supplied by the sample provider rather than from assay-based typing.

On the study overall, not on this receptor specifically: Clinical and demographic metadata were provided uncurated, with the amount varying by source and participant.

Reading from cysteine to phenylalanine, the CDR3 counts 14 amino acids. The kept DNA is CDR3 alone, 42 bases in frame from the first base. CDR1 and CDR2, per the germline V gene (reference sequence), are SEHNR and FQNEAQ. V was cut back by 0 bases and J by 1 base, leaving a gap of 6 bases between them. TCRbeta CDR3 regions were amplified from genomic DNA by means of the immunoSEQ Assay, a bias-controlled multiplex PCR. The original pipeline was this. Within the assay, amplification of reference gene primers was used to estimate how many nucleated cells each sample contained. To quantify the absolute abundance of each unique TCRbeta CDR3 rearrangement, sequence reads were collapsed and filtered. For each sample, productive Simpson clonality was calculated as the square root of Simpson's diversity index across productive rearrangements. The table comes from immuneACCESS by way of TCRdb, which keeps in-frame sequences with V and J called. Part of the clones is missing from these tables; in studies checked, under half for an unresolved V gene and the rest for unknown reasons. Clone size and V and J calls were adopted from that table, with D and trimming inferred from the DNA. This sample comprises 250,000 to 300,000 clones, 86% of them detected only once. Roughly 15% of the sample is in the top ten clones.

Material: PBMCs or T cells enriched from blood (not recorded which). The chain couples TRBV7-9 to TRBJ1-1; no D gene is confidently identified. This TCR derives from a man aged 18 to 29 who had recovered from COVID-19. The sequenced DNA is TGTGCCAGCAGCTTAGCGCTAGCGAACACTGAAGCTTTCTTT. Its translation reads: CASSLALANTEAFF.